The rows below give T cell receptor beta chains drawn from one sample of a study of response to subunit inactivated influenza vaccine. A single record per CDR3 protein comes from TCRdb applying MiXCR to the RT-PCR reads. This sample has around 530,000 distinct CDR3 sequences; approximately 15% occur once, and the top ten carry less than 4%. This sample comprised CD4+ T cells sorted from PBMCs, obtained roughly 24 months after vaccination. These receptors were obtained from a man between 50 and 69 years old who received an inactivated influenza vaccine. The CDR3 runs from the conserved cysteine through the conserved F or W. The D gene is left open where the match is weak. The size entry is marked missing in some rows and otherwise reads once, few, many or a size class.

v_call	j_call	clone_size	d_call	cdr3_nt	cdr3_aa
TRBV2	TRBJ2-7	few	TRBD1	TGTGCCAGCAGTGAAGAGGGACAGAACTACGAGCAGTACTTC	CASSEEGQNYEQYF
TRBV20-1	TRBJ1-5	NA	NA	TGCAGTGCTAGAGGGGGGAGAGCAGGGCCCCAGCATTTT	CSARGGRAGPQHF
TRBV9	TRBJ2-2	many	NA	TGTGCCAGCAGCCTGGGGGCCGGCACCGGGGAGCTGTTTTTT	CASSLGAGTGELFF
TRBV28	TRBJ2-1	NA	TRBD2	TGTGCCAGCAGTGCCTTAGGGGCGGGAGTATACAATGAGCAGTTCTTC	CASSALGAGVYNEQFF
TRBV29-1	TRBJ2-1	NA	TRBD2	TGCAGCGTTGATACTAGCGGGAGCTCCTACAATGAGCAGTTCTTC	CSVDTSGSSYNEQFF
TRBV7-9	TRBJ1-1	few	TRBD1	TGTGCCAGCAGCTTAGCGGTCGGGACAGGGGAAGCTTTCTTT	CASSLAVGTGEAFF
TRBV12-3/TRBV12-4	TRBJ2-7	NA	TRBD2	TGTGCCAGCGGTGGGACTAGCGGCTACGAGCAGTACTTC	CASGGTSGYEQYF
TRBV3-1	TRBJ2-3	few	NA	TGTGCCAGCAGCCGACTCCAGAGAGATACGCAGTATTTT	CASSRLQRDTQYF
TRBV6-1	TRBJ2-3	few	TRBD2	TGTGCCAGCAAGACGGGGGGAACAGATACGCAGTATTTT	CASKTGGTDTQYF
TRBV12-5	TRBJ2-1	NA	TRBD2	TGTGCTAGTGGTGCAGGGACTAGCGGGAGGGCCTCCTACAATGAGCAGTTCTTC	CASGAGTSGRASYNEQFF
TRBV4-3	TRBJ2-1	few	NA	TGCGCCAGCAGCCAAGAATGGGGGTTTGGGCAGTTCTTC	CASSQEWGFGQFF
TRBV28	TRBJ1-6	few	TRBD1	TGTGCCAGCAGGGGACAGAATTCACCCCTCCACTTT	CASRGQNSPLHF
TRBV7-8	TRBJ2-2	few	NA	TGTGCCAGCAGCTCGGACCCCCACGCCGGGGAGCTGTTTTTT	CASSSDPHAGELFF
TRBV12-3/TRBV12-4	TRBJ1-6	once	NA	TGTGCCAGCAGGAGCGGTGGGAGGAATTCACCCCTCCACTTT	CASRSGGRNSPLHF
TRBV10-3	TRBJ2-7	NA	NA	TGTGCCATCAGTGAGTCCGTTGGGGCGCTGAGATACGAGCAGTACTTC	CAISESVGALRYEQYF
TRBV6-2/TRBV6-3	TRBJ2-7	NA	TRBD1	TGTGCCAGCCGGGACAGGGACCACGAGCAGTACTTC	CASRDRDHEQYF
TRBV20-1	TRBJ2-1	few	NA	TGCAGTGCTAGAGATCTCAGGGGGGGAAAAAATGAGCAGTTCTTC	CSARDLRGGKNEQFF
TRBV7-9	TRBJ2-3	NA	NA	TGTGCCAGCAGCTTTACCCGGGGAGCGGTTAGCACAGATACGCAGTATTTT	CASSFTRGAVSTDTQYF
TRBV6-1	TRBJ2-5	NA	NA	TGTGCCAGCAGCCTCGGGCGGTTACAAGAGACCCAGTACTTC	CASSLGRLQETQYF
TRBV18	TRBJ2-3	NA	NA	TGTGCCAGCTCACTGGGGATAGCGGAAAGCACAGATACGCAGTATTTT	CASSLGIAESTDTQYF
TRBV20-1	TRBJ2-7	few	NA	TGCAGTTCCTACCGGGGGGCGTCGGAGCAGTACTTC	CSSYRGASEQYF
TRBV7-2	TRBJ2-7	NA	TRBD2	TGTGCCAGCAGCTCGGTCGGGGGGGCCTACGAGCAGTACTTC	CASSSVGGAYEQYF
TRBV4-3	TRBJ2-4	many	TRBD1	TGCGCCAGCAGCCAAGGACAGGGGCCCAAAAACATTCAGTACTTC	CASSQGQGPKNIQYF
TRBV28	TRBJ2-1	NA	TRBD2	TGTGCCAGCAGGGGCCTGAGCGGGAGCTCCTACAATGAGCAGTTCTTC	CASRGLSGSSYNEQFF
TRBV20-1	TRBJ1-1	NA	NA	TGCAGTGCTAGTCAGGGCTCTGAAGCTTTCTTT	CSASQGSEAFF
TRBV2	TRBJ2-3	NA	TRBD2	TGTGCCAGCAGTGAATCGTTGGGAGGGCCTGGCACAGATACGCAGTATTTT	CASSESLGGPGTDTQYF
TRBV12-3/TRBV12-4	TRBJ1-5	few	NA	TGTGCCAGCAGTCCCCCGAGTGGGCCCCAGCATTTT	CASSPPSGPQHF
TRBV20-1	TRBJ2-1	NA	TRBD2	TGCAGTGCTACCTCGGGACTAGGCTCCGAGGAGCAGTTCTTC	CSATSGLGSEEQFF
TRBV9	TRBJ2-7	NA	TRBD1	TGTGCCAGCAGCGGGGGACAGGGGGACTACGAGCAGTACTTC	CASSGGQGDYEQYF
TRBV6-5	TRBJ1-1	NA	NA	TGTGCCAGCAGTTACGCGGGGGGCGGCACTGAAGCTTTCTTT	CASSYAGGGTEAFF
TRBV4-3	TRBJ2-2	few	NA	TGCGCCAGCAGCCCCGCGGCTACGAACACCGGGGAGCTGTTTTTT	CASSPAATNTGELFF
TRBV29-1	TRBJ2-5	NA	NA	TGCAGCGCTTTAGCGAAGTGGGCAGAGACCCAGTACTTC	CSALAKWAETQYF
TRBV10-3	TRBJ2-4	few	NA	TGTGCCATCAGTGATACGGGGCTCCTTATTCAGTACTTC	CAISDTGLLIQYF
TRBV3-1	TRBJ2-2	NA	TRBD2	TGTGCCAGCACCGGTGGAGGACTAGCGGATAACACCGGGGAGCTGTTTTTT	CASTGGGLADNTGELFF
TRBV20-1	TRBJ2-1	NA	NA	TGCAGTGCTAGGGGGCGGGATGCTTACAATGAGCAGTTCTTC	CSARGRDAYNEQFF
TRBV2	TRBJ1-1	few	NA	TGTGCCACTGCGGGAAGGGGAAGCACTGAAGCTTTCTTT	CATAGRGSTEAFF
TRBV7-8	TRBJ2-6	NA	NA	TGTGCCAGCAGCTTAGTGGGTACTGGGGCCAACGTCCTGACTTTC	CASSLVGTGANVLTF
TRBV12-3/TRBV12-4	TRBJ2-7	few	NA	TGTGCCAGCAGCACGACAGATTACGAGCAGTACTTC	CASSTTDYEQYF
TRBV5-1	TRBJ2-4	NA	NA	TGCGCCAGCAGCGTGGAGGTGGGGGCAAACATTCAGTACTTC	CASSVEVGANIQYF
TRBV15	TRBJ2-1	few	NA	TGTGCCACCAGCAGATCCCGGAGCGGCAATGAGCAGTTCTTC	CATSRSRSGNEQFF
TRBV15	TRBJ2-1	NA	TRBD2	TGTGCCACCAGCCGTGGGGGGACTAGCAATGAGCAGTTCTTC	CATSRGGTSNEQFF
TRBV20-1	TRBJ2-1	many	NA	TGCAGTGCCAGCTTCGGCCATGAGCAGTTCTTC	CSASFGHEQFF
TRBV12-3/TRBV12-4	TRBJ2-1	few	NA	TGTGCCAGCAGCCCAGGGGGGGGGCAGTTCTTC	CASSPGGGQFF
TRBV7-8	TRBJ1-2	NA	NA	TGTGCCAGCAGCCGGGACCCAATTTATGGCTACACCTTC	CASSRDPIYGYTF
TRBV6-1	TRBJ1-1	NA	NA	TGTGCCAGCAGCAACTTTGCTCTAGGACTCTCTTTCGCTTTCTTT	CASSNFALGLSFAFF
TRBV9	TRBJ2-5	NA	NA	TGTGCCAGCAGCGTCCGGGACTGGGGGGAGACCCAGTACTTC	CASSVRDWGETQYF
TRBV7-2	TRBJ1-6	NA	TRBD1	TGTGCCAGCAGCTTAGGTGGGACAGGGGGTAGTTCACCCCTCCACTTT	CASSLGGTGGSSPLHF
TRBV6-5	TRBJ2-7	few	NA	TGTGCCAGCAGTGCCGGTGGCGAGCAGTACTTC	CASSAGGEQYF
TRBV5-1	TRBJ1-5	few	NA	TGCGCCAGCAGCTTGGCGGGTCAGCCCAATCAGCCCCAGCATTTT	CASSLAGQPNQPQHF
TRBV9	TRBJ2-1	few	NA	TGTGCCAGCAGCGTAGATAGGACTAATTACAATGAGCAGTTCTTC	CASSVDRTNYNEQFF
TRBV4-3	TRBJ2-3	NA	NA	TGCGCCAGCAGCCAACAGGCAGGATCACGCACAGATACGCAGTATTTT	CASSQQAGSRTDTQYF